These 16 T cell receptor beta chains were sequenced from one sample in a study of blood T cell repertoires in COVID-19 (dated by TCRdb to about 2020). Libraries were prepared through the immunoSEQ multiplex PCR assay. TCRdb's version of the immuneACCESS table is confined to in-frame rearrangements and falls short of the full clone set. An unresolved V gene accounts for under half of the shortfall where checked; the remainder is of unknown origin. The sample table lists under 300,000 clones, roughly 90% of them with a count of one. The ten largest make up roughly 12% of the sample. Sequencing was performed on peripheral blood. Receptor source: a woman younger than 45 with COVID-19, enrolled during active disease.

The chain is built from TRBV10-3 and TRBJ1-3; tentative D call: TRBD1 (6 bases). Deletions cut 5 bases from V and 3 bases from J, with 23 bases between. Germline assignment: CDR1 ENHRY and CDR2 SYGVKD. This CDR3 has 18 residues. The CDR3 nucleotides are TGTGCCATCAGTCCCCTCAAACAGGGAAAGAGATTTGGAAACACCATATATTTT. This translates into CAISPLKQGKRFGNTIYF.

This clone showed up just once. CDR3 loop: CATSIQQGSHGYTF. As DNA, the CDR3 is TGTGCCACCAGCATTCAACAGGGGAGCCATGGCTACACCTTC. This chain uses TRBV15 with TRBJ1-2, with 7 bases that match TRBD1. Germline CDR1 is LNHNV and CDR2 is YYDKDF (reference sequence). The CDR3 consists of 14 residues. Unmatched junction bases numbered 8, after V lost 4 bases and J lost 6 bases. Full variable domain (outside the CDR3, taken from reference TRBV15 and TRBJ1-2): DAMVIQNPRYQVTQFGKPVTLSCSQTLNHNVMYWYQQKSSQAPKLLFHYYDKDFNNEADTPDNFQSRRPNTSFCFLDIRSPGLGDTAMYLCATSIQQGSHGYTFGSGTRLTVV.

In its sample, this clone was seen many times. The rearrangement uses TRBV11-3 and TRBJ2-1; perhaps TRBD2 as D (6 bases). The germline V gene has CDR1 SGHNT and CDR2 YENEEA. V was shortened by 1 base and J by 3 bases, with 10 bases between the two germline ends. The CDR3 extends over 15 amino acids. For the CDR3, the DNA is TGTGCCAGCAGCTTAGGCGGGGAGTTCTACAATGAGCAGTTCTTC. Amino acid sequence: CASSLGGEFYNEQFF.

The rearrangement links TRBV19 to TRBJ2-7; 7 nucleotides match TRBD2. Germline assignment: CDR1 LNHDA and CDR2 SQIVND (reference sequence). Losses at the gene ends were 7 bases for V and 3 bases for J; bases not matched to a gene: 15. CDR3 length: 16 residues. In DNA, the CDR3 is TGTGCCAGTACCCCCGGGTTAGTAGCGGGCATCTACGAGCAGTACTTC. Its protein product is CASTPGLVAGIYEQYF.

This chain connects TRBV7-9 to TRBJ2-5; TRBD1 matches 9 bases. The V and J ends lost 5 bases and 4 bases, in that order; junction bases with no gene match: 2. The CDR3 contains 13 residues. Germline V gene lookup returns CDR1 SEHNR and CDR2 FQNEAQ (reference sequence). CDR3: CASSRDRVETQYF. In DNA, the CDR3 is TGTGCCAGCAGCCGGGACAGGGTAGAGACCCAGTACTTC.

The CDR3 reads CASSSLLLGVETQYF. DNA for the CDR3: TGTGCCAGCAGTTCCCTTTTGCTGGGCGTGGAGACCCAGTACTTC. The V call is TRBV2, the J call TRBJ2-5; D remains ambiguous. The CDR3 is 15 amino acids. V gave up 5 bases and J gave up 5 bases, with 18 bases separating them. Germline V gene sequence: CDR1 SNHLY, CDR2 FYNNEI.

The rearrangement joins TRBV27 to TRBJ2-4; 7 bases match TRBD2. V lost 3 bases and J lost 1; bases outside the gene matches: 9. Germline V gene sequence: CDR1 MNHEY, CDR2 SMNVEV (reference sequence). The CDR3 covers 17 residues. This CDR3 reads CASSFRGEGYAKNIQYF. The CDR3 nucleotides read TGTGCCAGCAGTTTTAGAGGGGAGGGATATGCCAAAAACATTCAGTACTTC.

J is TRBJ1-1 and V is TRBV27, with 12 bases that match TRBD1. Losses at the gene ends were 4 bases for V and 11 bases for J; bases not matched to a gene: 5. CDR1 and CDR2 (germline): MNHEY, SMNVEV (reference sequence). The CDR3 covers 13 residues. In nucleotides, the CDR3 is TGTGCCAGCAGTTGGGACAGGGGGCAGGTCGCTTTCTTT. Protein sequence: CASSWDRGQVAFF.

The V call is TRBV19, the J call TRBJ2-4; maybe TRBD2 (5 bases). V shed 3 bases and J shed 4 bases, with 13 bases lying between them. Germline V gene lookup returns CDR1 LNHDA and CDR2 SQIVND (reference sequence). The CDR3 totals 15 residues. CDR3 in DNA: TGTGCCAGTAGTATCGGGCTAGCCGGGAAAAACATTCAGTACTTC. This sequence encodes CASSIGLAGKNIQYF.

The chain has TRBV11-2 and TRBJ2-7, with 11 nucleotides matching TRBD2. With 5 bases clipped from V and 4 bases from J, the junction kept 7 bases outside the gene matches. Germline lookup yields CDR1 SGHAT and CDR2 FQNNGV. The CDR3 has 15 amino acids. The CDR3 coding sequence is TGTGCCAGCAGCGCCCGACTAGCGGGGTTTTACGAGCAGTACTTC. The encoded protein is CASSARLAGFYEQYF.

This chain links TRBV4-1 with TRBJ1-1; the D gene is possibly TRBD1 (6 bases). Trimming shortened V by 0 bases and J by 4 bases, and 15 bases separated the two germline ends. The germline V gene encodes CDR1 MGHRA and CDR2 YSYEKL. The CDR3 length is 16 residues. CDR3 coding DNA: TGCGCCAGCAGCCAAGAACGTCAGGGGCCCTCCACTGAAGCTTTCTTT. Protein product: CASSQERQGPSTEAFF.

The genes are TRBV7-9 and TRBJ1-1; D is perhaps TRBD1 (5 bases). This CDR3 region has 14 residues. Trimming shortened V by 5 bases and J by 1 base, and 11 bases separated the two germline ends. CDR1 and CDR2 (germline): SEHNR, FQNEAQ (reference sequence). DNA of the CDR3: TGTGCCAGCAGCAGGGTACAGGCGAACACTGAAGCTTTCTTT. Amino acid sequence: CASSRVQANTEAFF.

The rearrangement links TRBV27 to TRBJ1-1, with 7 positions matching TRBD1. The CDR3 is 13 amino acids. The germline CDR1 and CDR2 sequences are MNHEY and SMNVEV (reference sequence). The V gene end was trimmed by 3 bases and the J gene end by 8 bases; junction bases not matched to a gene: 6. The CDR3 spells CASSFGTGAEAFF. The CDR3 DNA follows: TGTGCCAGCAGTTTTGGAACAGGGGCAGAAGCTTTCTTT.

This chain links TRBV2 with TRBJ2-3, with 7 nucleotides matching TRBD1. The trim removed 7 bases at V and 3 bases at J, leaving 10 bases unmatched. This CDR3 has 15 amino acids. CDR1 is SNHLY and CDR2 is FYNNEI in the germline V gene. The CDR3 DNA is TGTGCCAGCAATCAACCGGGACAGATTACAGATACGCAGTATTTT. It specifies CASNQPGQITDTQYF.

The chain has TRBV7-7 and TRBJ2-1, with TRBD1 matching 7 bases. With V trimmed by 5 bases and J by 1 base, 5 bases remained unmatched. CDR3 length: 15 residues. CDR1 SSHAT and CDR2 FNYEAQ come from the germline V gene (reference sequence). The CDR3 DNA sequence: TGTGCCAGCAGCCCCGGGACAGCATCCTACAATGAGCAGTTCTTC. Protein product: CASSPGTASYNEQFF.

This clone was found a few times. The J gene is TRBJ1-2, the V gene TRBV6-5; D gene ambiguous. Germline loops: CDR1 MNHEY, CDR2 SVGAGI. The CDR3 loop spans 14 amino acids. Trimming removed 0 bases from V and 3 bases from J, with 8 bases in between. The CDR3 is CASSYSAVYYGYTF. The CDR3 nucleotides read TGTGCCAGCAGTTACTCGGCAGTCTACTATGGCTACACCTTC.